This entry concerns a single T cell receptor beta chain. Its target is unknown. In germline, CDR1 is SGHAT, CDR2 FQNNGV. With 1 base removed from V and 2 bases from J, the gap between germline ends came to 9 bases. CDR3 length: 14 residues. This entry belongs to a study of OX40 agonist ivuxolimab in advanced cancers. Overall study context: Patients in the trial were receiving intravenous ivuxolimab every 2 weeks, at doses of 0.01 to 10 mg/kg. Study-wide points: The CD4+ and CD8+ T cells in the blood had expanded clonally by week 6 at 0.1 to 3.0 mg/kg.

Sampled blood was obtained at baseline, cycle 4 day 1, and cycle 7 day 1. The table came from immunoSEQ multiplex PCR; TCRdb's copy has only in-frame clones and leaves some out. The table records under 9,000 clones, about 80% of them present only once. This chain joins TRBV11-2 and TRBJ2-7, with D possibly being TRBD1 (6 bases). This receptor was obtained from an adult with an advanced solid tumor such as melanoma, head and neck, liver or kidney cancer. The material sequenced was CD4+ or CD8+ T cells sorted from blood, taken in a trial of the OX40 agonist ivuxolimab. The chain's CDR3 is CASSLAGQTYEQYF. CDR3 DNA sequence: TGTGCCAGCAGCTTAGCCGGACAGACCTACGAGCAGTACTTC.